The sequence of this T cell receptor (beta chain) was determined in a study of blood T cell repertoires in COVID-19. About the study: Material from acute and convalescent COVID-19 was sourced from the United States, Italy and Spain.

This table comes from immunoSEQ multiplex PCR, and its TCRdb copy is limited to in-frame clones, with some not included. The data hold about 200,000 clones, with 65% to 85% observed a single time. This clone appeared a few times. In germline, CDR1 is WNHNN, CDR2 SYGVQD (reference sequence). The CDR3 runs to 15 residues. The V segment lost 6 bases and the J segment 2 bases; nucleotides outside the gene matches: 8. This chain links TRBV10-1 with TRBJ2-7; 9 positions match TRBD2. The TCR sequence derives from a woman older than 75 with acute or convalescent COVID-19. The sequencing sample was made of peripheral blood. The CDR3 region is CASSDGGRAPYEQYF. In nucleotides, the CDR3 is TGCGCCAGCAGCGACGGCGGGAGGGCCCCCTACGAGCAGTACTTC.